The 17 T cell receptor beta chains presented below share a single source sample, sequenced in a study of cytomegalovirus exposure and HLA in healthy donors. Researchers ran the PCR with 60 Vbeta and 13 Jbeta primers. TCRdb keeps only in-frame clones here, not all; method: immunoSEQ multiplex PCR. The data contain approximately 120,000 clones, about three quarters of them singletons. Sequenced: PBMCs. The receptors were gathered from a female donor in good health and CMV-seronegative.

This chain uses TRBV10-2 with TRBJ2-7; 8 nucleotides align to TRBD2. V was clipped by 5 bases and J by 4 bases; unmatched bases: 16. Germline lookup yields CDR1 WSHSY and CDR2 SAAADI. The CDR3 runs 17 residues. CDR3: CASSCPMSGTRLYEQYF. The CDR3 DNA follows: TGCGCCAGCAGTTGCCCGATGTCCGGGACTAGGTTATACGAGCAGTACTTC.

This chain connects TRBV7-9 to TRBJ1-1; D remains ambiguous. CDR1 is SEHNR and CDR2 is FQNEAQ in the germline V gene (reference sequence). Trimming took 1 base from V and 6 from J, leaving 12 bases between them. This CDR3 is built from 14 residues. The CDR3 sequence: CASSLEATVPEAFF. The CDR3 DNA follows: TGTGCCAGCAGCTTAGAAGCAACCGTCCCTGAAGCTTTCTTT.

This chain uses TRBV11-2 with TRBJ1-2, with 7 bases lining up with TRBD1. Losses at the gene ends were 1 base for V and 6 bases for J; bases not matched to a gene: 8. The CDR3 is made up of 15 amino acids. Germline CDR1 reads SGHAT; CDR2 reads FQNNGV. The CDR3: CASSLGRTGSDGYTF. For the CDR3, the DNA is TGTGCCAGCAGCTTAGGCCGGACAGGATCTGATGGCTACACCTTC.

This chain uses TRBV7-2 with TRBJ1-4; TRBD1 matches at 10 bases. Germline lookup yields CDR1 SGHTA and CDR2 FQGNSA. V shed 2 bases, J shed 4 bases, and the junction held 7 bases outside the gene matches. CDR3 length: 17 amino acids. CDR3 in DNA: TGTGCCAGCAGCTTACTTAGGGGACAGGGGATTAATGAAAAACTGTTTTTT. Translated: CASSLLRGQGINEKLFF.

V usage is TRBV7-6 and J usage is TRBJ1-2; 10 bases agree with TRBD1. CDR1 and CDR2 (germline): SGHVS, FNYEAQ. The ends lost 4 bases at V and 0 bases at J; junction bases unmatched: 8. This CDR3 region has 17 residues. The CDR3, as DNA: TGTGCCAGCAGCTCCTGGACAGGGGGAGCCTCTAACTATGGCTACACCTTC. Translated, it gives CASSSWTGGASNYGYTF. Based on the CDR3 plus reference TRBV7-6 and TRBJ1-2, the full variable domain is GAGVSQSPRYKVTKRGQDVALRCDPISGHVSLYWYRQALGQGPEFLTYFNYEAQQDKSGLPNDRFSAERPEGSISTLTIQRTEQRDSAMYRCASSSWTGGASNYGYTFGSGTRLTVV.

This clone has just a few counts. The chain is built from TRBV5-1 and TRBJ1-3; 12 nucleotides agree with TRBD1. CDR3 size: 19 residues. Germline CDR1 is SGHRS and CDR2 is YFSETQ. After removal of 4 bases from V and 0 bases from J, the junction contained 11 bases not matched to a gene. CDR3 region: CASSLGTGGSLSSGNTIYF. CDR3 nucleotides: TGCGCCAGCAGCCTAGGGACAGGGGGCTCCCTTAGCTCTGGAAACACCATATATTTT.

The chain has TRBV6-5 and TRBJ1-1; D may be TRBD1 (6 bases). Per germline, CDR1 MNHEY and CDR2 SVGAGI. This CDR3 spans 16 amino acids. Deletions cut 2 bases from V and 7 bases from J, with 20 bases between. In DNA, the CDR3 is TGTGCCAGCAGTTACCCCCCGGGGCAGGGGAGTGGTGAAGCTTTCTTT. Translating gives CASSYPPGQGSGEAFF.

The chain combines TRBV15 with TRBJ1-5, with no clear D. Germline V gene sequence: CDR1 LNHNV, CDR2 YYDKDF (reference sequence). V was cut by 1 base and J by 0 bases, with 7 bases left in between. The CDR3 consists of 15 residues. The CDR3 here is CATSRGVVSNQPQHF. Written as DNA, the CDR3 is TGTGCCACCAGCAGAGGAGTAGTTAGCAATCAGCCCCAGCATTTT.

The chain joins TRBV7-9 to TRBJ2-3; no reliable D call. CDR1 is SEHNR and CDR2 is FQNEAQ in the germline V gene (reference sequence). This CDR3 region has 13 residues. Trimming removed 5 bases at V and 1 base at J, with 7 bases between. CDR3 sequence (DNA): TGTGCCAGCAGCGACCGGGGCACAGATACGCAGTATTTT. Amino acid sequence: CASSDRGTDTQYF.

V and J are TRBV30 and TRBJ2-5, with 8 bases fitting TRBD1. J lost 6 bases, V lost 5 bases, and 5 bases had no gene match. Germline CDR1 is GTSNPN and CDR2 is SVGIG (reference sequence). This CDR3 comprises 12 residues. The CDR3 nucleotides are TGTGCCTGGGAGACAGGGGCGCAGACCCAGTACTTC. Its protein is CAWETGAQTQYF.

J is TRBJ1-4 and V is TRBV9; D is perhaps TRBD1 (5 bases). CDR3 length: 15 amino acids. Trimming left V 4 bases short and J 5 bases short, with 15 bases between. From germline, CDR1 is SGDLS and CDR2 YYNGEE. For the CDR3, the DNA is TGTGCCAGCAGCTCCTTGACAGATTCAAATGAAAAACTGTTTTTT. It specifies CASSSLTDSNEKLFF.

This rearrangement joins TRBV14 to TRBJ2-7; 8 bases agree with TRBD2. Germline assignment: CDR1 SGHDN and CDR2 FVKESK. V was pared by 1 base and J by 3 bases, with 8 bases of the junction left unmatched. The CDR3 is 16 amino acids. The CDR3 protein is CASSQGSGGRYYEQYF. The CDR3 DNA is TGTGCCAGCAGCCAAGGTAGCGGCGGGAGGTACTACGAGCAGTACTTC.

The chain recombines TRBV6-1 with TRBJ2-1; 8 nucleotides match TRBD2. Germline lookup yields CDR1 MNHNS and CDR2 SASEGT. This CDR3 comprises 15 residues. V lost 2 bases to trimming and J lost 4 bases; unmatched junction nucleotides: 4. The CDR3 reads CASSEMIAGYNEQFF. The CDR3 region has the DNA TGTGCCAGCAGTGAAATGATAGCGGGGTACAATGAGCAGTTCTTC.

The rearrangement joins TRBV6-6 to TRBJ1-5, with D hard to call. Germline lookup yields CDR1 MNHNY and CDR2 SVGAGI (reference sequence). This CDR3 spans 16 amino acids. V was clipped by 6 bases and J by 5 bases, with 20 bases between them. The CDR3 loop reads CASSRYASQRDQPQHF. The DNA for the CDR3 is TGTGCCAGCAGCCGTTATGCCTCTCAACGGGATCAGCCCCAGCATTTT.

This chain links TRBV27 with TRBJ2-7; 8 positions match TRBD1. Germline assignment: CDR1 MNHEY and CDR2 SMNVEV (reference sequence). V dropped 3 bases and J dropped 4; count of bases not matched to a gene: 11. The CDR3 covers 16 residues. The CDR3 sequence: CASSFSSRRGPYEQYF. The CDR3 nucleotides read TGTGCCAGCAGTTTCTCGTCACGCAGGGGGCCTTACGAGCAGTACTTC.

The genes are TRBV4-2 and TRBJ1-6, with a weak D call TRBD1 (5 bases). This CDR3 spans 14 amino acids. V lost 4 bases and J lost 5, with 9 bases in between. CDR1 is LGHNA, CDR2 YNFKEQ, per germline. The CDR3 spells CASSRGVNNSPLHF. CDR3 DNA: TGTGCCAGCAGCCGGGGGGTTAATAATTCACCCCTCCACTTT.

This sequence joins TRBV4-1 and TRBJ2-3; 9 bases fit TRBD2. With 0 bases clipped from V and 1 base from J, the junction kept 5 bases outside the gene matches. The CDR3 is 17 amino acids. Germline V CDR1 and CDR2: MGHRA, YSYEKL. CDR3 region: CASSQDPASGGTDTQYF. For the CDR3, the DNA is TGCGCCAGCAGCCAAGATCCCGCTAGCGGGGGCACAGATACGCAGTATTTT.